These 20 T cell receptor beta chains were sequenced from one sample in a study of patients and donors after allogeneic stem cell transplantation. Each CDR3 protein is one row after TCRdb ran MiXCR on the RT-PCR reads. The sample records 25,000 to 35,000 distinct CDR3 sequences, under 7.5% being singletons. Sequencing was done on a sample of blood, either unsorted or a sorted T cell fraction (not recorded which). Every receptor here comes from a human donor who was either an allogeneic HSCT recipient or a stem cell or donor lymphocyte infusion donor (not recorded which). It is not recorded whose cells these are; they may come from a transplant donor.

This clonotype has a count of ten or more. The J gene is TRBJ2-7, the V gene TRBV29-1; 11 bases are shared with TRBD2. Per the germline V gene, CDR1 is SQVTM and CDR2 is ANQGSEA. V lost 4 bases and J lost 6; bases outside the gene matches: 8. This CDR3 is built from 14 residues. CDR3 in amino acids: CSVVPLTSGTEQYF. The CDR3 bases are TGCAGCGTTGTTCCCCTGACTAGCGGGACCGAGCAGTACTTC.

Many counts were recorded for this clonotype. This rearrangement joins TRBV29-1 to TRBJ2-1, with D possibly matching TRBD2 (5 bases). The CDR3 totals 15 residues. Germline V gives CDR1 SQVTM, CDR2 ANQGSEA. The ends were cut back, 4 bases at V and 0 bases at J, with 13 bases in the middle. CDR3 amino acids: CSVGKRPSSYNEQFF. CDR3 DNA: TGCAGCGTTGGGAAGCGGCCAAGCTCCTACAATGAGCAGTTCTTC.

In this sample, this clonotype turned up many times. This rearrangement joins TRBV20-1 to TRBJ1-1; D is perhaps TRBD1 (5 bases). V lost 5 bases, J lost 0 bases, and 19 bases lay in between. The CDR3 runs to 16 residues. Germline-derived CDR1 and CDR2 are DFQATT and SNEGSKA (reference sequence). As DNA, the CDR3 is TGCAGTGCTTTCTTTGGGGGTGGCGGGATGAACACTGAAGCTTTCTTT. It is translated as CSAFFGGGGMNTEAFF.

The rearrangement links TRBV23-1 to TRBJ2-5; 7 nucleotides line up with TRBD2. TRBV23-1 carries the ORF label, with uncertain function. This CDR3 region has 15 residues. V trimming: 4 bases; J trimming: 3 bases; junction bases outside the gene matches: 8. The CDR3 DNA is TGCGCCAGCAGTCTCGAAGCGGGGTCAGAAGAGACCCAGTACTTC. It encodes CASSLEAGSEETQYF.

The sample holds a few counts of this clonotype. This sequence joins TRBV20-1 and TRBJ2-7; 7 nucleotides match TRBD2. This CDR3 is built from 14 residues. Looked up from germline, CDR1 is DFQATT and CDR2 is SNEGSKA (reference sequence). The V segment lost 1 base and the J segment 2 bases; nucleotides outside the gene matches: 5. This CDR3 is CSARVASGAYEQYF. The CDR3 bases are TGCAGTGCTAGAGTGGCTAGCGGTGCCTACGAGCAGTACTTC.

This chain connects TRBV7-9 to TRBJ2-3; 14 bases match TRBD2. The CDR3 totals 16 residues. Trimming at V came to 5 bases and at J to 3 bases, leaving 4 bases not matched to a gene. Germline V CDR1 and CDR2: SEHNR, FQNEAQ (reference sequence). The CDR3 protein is CASSPRTSGRTDTQYF. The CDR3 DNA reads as TGTGCCAGCAGCCCTCGGACTAGCGGGAGGACAGATACGCAGTATTTT.

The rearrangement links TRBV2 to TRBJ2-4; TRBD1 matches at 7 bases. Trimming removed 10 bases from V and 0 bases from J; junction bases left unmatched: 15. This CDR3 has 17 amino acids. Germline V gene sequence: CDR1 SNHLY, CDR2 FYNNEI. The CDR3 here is CATNTGTAELAKNIQYF. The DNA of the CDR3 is TGTGCCACCAACACCGGGACAGCCGAACTAGCCAAAAACATTCAGTACTTC.

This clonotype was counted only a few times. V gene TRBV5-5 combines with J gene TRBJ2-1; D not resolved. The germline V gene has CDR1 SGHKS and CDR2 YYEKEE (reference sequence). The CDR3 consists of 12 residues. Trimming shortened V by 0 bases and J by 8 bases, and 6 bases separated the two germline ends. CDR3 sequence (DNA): TGTGCCAGCAGCTTGGCCGGTTATGAGCAGTTCTTC. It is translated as CASSLAGYEQFF.

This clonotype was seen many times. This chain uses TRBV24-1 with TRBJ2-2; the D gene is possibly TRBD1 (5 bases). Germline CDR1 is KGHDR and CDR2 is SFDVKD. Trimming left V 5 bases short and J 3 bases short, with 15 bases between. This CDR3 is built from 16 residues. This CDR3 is CATSAAITGYTGELFF. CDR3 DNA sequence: TGTGCCACCAGTGCAGCCATTACAGGTTACACCGGGGAGCTGTTTTTT.

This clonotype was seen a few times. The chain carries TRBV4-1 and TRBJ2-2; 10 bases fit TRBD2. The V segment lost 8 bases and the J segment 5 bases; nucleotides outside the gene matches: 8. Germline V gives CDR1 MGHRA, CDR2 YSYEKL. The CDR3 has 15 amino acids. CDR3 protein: CASGASGRSTGELFF. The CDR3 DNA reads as TGCGCCAGCGGGGCTAGCGGGAGATCGACCGGGGAGCTGTTTTTT.

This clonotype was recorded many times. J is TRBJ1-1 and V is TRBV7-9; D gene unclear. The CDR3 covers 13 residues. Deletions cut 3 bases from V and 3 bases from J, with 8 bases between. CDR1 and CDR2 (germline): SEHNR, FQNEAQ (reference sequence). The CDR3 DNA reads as TGTGCCAGCAGCTTTACCTCATACACTGAAGCTTTCTTT. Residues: CASSFTSYTEAFF.

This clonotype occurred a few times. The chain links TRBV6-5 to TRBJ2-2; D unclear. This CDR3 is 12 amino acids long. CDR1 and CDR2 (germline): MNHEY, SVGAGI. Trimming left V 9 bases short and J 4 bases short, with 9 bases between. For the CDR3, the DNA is TGTGCCAGTCGCGACTCCACCGGGGAGCTGTTTTTT. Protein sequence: CASRDSTGELFF.

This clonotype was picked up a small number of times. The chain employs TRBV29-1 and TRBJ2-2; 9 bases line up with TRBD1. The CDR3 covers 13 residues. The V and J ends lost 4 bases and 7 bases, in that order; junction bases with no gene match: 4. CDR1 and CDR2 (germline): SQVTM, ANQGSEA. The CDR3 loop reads CSVVGQGRGELFF. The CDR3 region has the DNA TGCAGCGTTGTGGGACAGGGCCGCGGGGAGCTGTTTTTT.

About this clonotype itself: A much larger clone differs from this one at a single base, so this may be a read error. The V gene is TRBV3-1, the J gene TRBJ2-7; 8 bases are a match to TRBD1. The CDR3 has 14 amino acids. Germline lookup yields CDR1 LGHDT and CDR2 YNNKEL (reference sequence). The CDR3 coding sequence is TGTGTCAGCAGCCTCGGACAGGGTTTTTACGAGCAGTACTTC. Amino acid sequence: CVSSLGQGFYEQYF.

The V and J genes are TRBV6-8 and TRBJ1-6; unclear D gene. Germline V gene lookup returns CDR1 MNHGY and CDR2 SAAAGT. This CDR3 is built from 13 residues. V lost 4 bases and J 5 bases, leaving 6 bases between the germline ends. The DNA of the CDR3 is TGTGCCAGCAGTTTCGGAGATAATTCACCCCTCCACTTT. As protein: CASSFGDNSPLHF.

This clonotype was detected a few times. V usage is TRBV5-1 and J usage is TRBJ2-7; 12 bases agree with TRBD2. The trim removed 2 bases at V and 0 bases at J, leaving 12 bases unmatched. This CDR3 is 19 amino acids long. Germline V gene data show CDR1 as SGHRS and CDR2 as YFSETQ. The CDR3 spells CASSLAGTSGRQSSYEQYF. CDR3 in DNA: TGCGCCAGCAGCTTAGCCGGGACTAGCGGGCGCCAATCCTCCTACGAGCAGTACTTC.

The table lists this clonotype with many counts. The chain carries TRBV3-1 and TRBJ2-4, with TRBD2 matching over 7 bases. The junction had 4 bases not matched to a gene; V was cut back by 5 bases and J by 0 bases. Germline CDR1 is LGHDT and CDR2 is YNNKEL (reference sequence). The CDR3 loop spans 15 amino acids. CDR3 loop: CASSSSGLAKNIQYF. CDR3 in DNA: TGTGCCAGCAGCTCTAGCGGATTAGCCAAAAACATTCAGTACTTC.

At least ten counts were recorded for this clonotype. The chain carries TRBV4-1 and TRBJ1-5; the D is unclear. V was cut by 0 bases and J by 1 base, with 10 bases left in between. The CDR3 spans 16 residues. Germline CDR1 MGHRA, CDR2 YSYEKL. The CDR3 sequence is CASSQEGGLSNQPQHF. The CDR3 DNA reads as TGCGCCAGCAGCCAAGAGGGAGGGTTGAGCAATCAGCCCCAGCATTTT.

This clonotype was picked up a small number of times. CDR3: CASSLVGGSPYEQYF. The CDR3 DNA sequence: TGTGCCAGCAGCTTAGTTGGGGGGAGCCCCTACGAGCAGTACTTC. The chain combines TRBV7-3 with TRBJ2-7; maybe TRBD2 (6 bases). Germline V lookup: CDR1 SGHTA, CDR2 FQGTGA. The CDR3 spans 15 residues. Trimming stripped 2 bases from V and 2 bases from J, with 13 bases between.

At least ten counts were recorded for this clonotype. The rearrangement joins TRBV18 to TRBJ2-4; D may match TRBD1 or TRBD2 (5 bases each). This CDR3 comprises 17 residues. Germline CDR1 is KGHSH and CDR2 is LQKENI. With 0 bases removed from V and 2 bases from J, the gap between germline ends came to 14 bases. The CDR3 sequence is CASSPPGTSMTKNIQYF. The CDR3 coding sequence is TGTGCCAGCTCACCACCGGGGACCTCTATGACCAAAAACATTCAGTACTTC.